This TCR beta chain was recorded in a study of cytomegalovirus exposure and HLA in healthy donors. The CDR3 is made up of 15 amino acids. The V segment lost 4 bases and the J segment 8 bases; nucleotides outside the gene matches: 7. Germline CDR1 reads MNHNS; CDR2 reads SASEGT. Only in-frame clones appear in the TCRdb table, and some are missing; sequencing was by immunoSEQ multiplex PCR. The sample carries 250,000 to 400,000 clones, around 90% recorded once. The sequence came from a man in his thirties or forties in good health and CMV-seronegative. The rearrangement links TRBV6-1 to TRBJ1-6; TRBD1 matches at 8 bases. Sequencing input: PBMCs. CDR3 nucleotide sequence: TGTGCCAGCAGTGCGGCGGACAGGGAACATTCACCCCTCCACTTT. Its protein is CASSAADREHSPLHF.